These T cell receptor beta chains were read from a single sample in a study of control samples from healthy donors and cancer patients. TCRdb's copy holds only in-frame clones and misses some; the assay was immunoSEQ multiplex PCR. The sample consists of 100,000 to 150,000 clones, about 90% of them appearing once. The sequencing sample was made of blood. The receptor set was obtained from a woman in her forties or fifties in good health. Each CDR3 is given with its conserved first and last residue. The D gene is left open where the match is weak. Expanded clones are given a class, and other clones once, few, many or no size at all.

v_call	clone_size	j_call	d_call	cdr3_aa	cdr3_nt
TRBV5-1	NA	TRBJ2-5	NA	CASSLVSGLGETQYF	TGCGCCAGCAGCTTGGTATCGGGGCTCGGGGAGACCCAGTACTTC
TRBV9	NA	TRBJ1-1	NA	CASSVRSGLTTEAFF	TGTGCCAGCAGCGTTAGATCAGGTTTGACCACTGAAGCTTTCTTT
TRBV29-1	NA	TRBJ2-1	NA	CSVEGMERWVASYNEQFF	TGCAGCGTTGAAGGAATGGAGAGGTGGGTGGCCTCCTACAATGAGCAGTTCTTC
TRBV28	NA	TRBJ2-5	TRBD2	CASSNNPPLGLAGETQYF	TGTGCCAGCAGCAACAATCCCCCGCTGGGACTAGCGGGAGAGACCCAGTACTTC
TRBV4-2	NA	TRBJ2-1	TRBD2	CASSLREALGEQFF	TGTGCCAGCAGCCTGCGGGAGGCCTTAGGTGAGCAGTTCTTC
TRBV10-2	NA	TRBJ2-3	NA	CASKWGASSTDTQYF	TGCGCCAGCAAGTGGGGCGCGAGCAGCACAGATACGCAGTATTTT
TRBV5-1	once	TRBJ1-1	TRBD1	CASSLGQGGTEAFF	TGCGCCAGCAGCTTGGGACAGGGAGGCACTGAAGCTTTCTTT
TRBV7-9	NA	TRBJ1-5	TRBD1	CASSPGTSATGGNQPQHF	TGTGCCAGCAGCCCCGGGACCTCGGCGACAGGGGGGAATCAGCCCCAGCATTTT
TRBV11-3	NA	TRBJ2-3	NA	CASSLDPITDTQYF	TGTGCCAGCAGCTTAGATCCTATAACAGATACGCAGTATTTT
TRBV6-6	NA	TRBJ1-1	NA	CASSYSTNTEAFF	TGTGCCAGCAGTTATTCAACCAACACTGAAGCTTTCTTT
TRBV19	NA	TRBJ1-1	TRBD1	CASGQGAYTEAFF	TGTGCCAGTGGACAGGGGGCATACACTGAAGCTTTCTTT
TRBV7-8	NA	TRBJ2-5	TRBD1	CASSGDRGRETQYF	TGTGCCAGCAGCGGGGACAGGGGACGAGAGACCCAGTACTTC
TRBV5-1	NA	TRBJ1-5	TRBD1	CASSLSDRNNQPQHF	TGCGCCAGCAGCTTATCGGACAGGAACAATCAGCCCCAGCATTTT
TRBV10-3	NA	TRBJ1-2	TRBD1	CAIRAGTGSNGDGYTF	TGTGCCATCAGAGCCGGGACAGGGAGTAATGGTGATGGCTACACCTTC
TRBV29-1	NA	TRBJ2-3	TRBD2	CSVLLGGGTDTQYF	TGCAGCGTTCTGTTGGGCGGGGGTACAGATACGCAGTATTTT
TRBV18	NA	TRBJ2-5	NA	CASSPLETQYF	TGTGCCAGCTCACCACTGGAGACCCAGTACTTC
TRBV29-1	NA	TRBJ2-3	TRBD2	CSVGTLTGGLADTQYF	TGCAGCGTTGGGACCCTGACGGGAGGGTTAGCAGATACGCAGTATTTT
TRBV5-4	NA	TRBJ2-7	TRBD2	CASKSSSGSYEQYF	TGTGCCAGCAAGTCGTCTAGCGGGAGCTACGAGCAGTACTTC
TRBV5-1	NA	TRBJ1-4	TRBD1	CASSRGQGATNEKLFF	TGCGCCAGCAGCCGGGGACAGGGGGCAACTAATGAAAAACTGTTTTTT
TRBV6-6	once	TRBJ1-4	NA	CASPEGEKLFF	TGTGCCAGCCCCGAAGGTGAAAAACTGTTTTTT
TRBV10-3	NA	TRBJ1-5	TRBD1	CAARSAGGSQPQHF	TGTGCCGCCCGATCGGCAGGGGGCAGCCAGCCCCAGCATTTT
TRBV27	NA	TRBJ1-2	NA	CASSSPTAGSNGYTF	TGTGCCAGCAGTTCTCCGACCGCAGGGTCCAATGGCTACACCTTC
TRBV12-3/TRBV12-4	NA	TRBJ1-5	NA	CASSWTANQPQHF	TGTGCCAGCAGTTGGACAGCTAATCAGCCCCAGCATTTT
TRBV11-2	NA	TRBJ2-1	NA	CASSRGGSSYNEQFF	TGTGCCAGCAGCCGTGGGGGGAGCTCCTACAATGAGCAGTTCTTC
TRBV27	NA	TRBJ1-2	NA	CASSPNRDYGYTF	TGTGCCAGCAGTCCAAACAGAGACTATGGCTACACCTTC
TRBV6-6	NA	TRBJ2-1	TRBD2	CASTAGGAYNEQFF	TGTGCCAGCACGGCGGGGGGGGCCTACAATGAGCAGTTCTTC
TRBV5-1	NA	TRBJ2-7	TRBD2	CASSPLAVPPYEQYF	TGCGCCAGCAGTCCGCTAGCGGTACCTCCCTACGAGCAGTACTTC
TRBV23-1	NA	TRBJ1-1	NA	CASSRPCPLNTEAFF	TGCGCCAGCAGTCGGCCATGTCCATTGAACACTGAAGCTTTCTTT
TRBV6-5	NA	TRBJ1-2	NA	CASSSSGRNYGYTF	TGTGCCAGCAGTTCCAGCGGGAGAAACTATGGCTACACCTTC
TRBV28	NA	TRBJ1-1	NA	CASRGNTEAFF	TGTGCCAGCAGGGGTAACACTGAAGCTTTCTTT
TRBV6-5	NA	TRBJ2-1	NA	CASYERGSNEQFF	TGTGCCAGCTACGAGAGGGGCAGCAATGAGCAGTTCTTC
TRBV4-2	NA	TRBJ1-4	NA	CASSQEAGAGNEKLFF	TGTGCCAGCAGCCAAGAGGCCGGGGCAGGTAATGAAAAACTGTTTTTT
TRBV29-1	NA	TRBJ1-1	NA	CSVVPVGGNTEAFF	TGCAGCGTTGTCCCCGTTGGAGGGAACACTGAAGCTTTCTTT
TRBV6-5	NA	TRBJ2-7	NA	CASRAANRYEQYF	TGTGCCAGCAGAGCTGCGAACCGATACGAGCAGTACTTC
TRBV5-6	NA	TRBJ2-5	TRBD2	CASSRPAGTSKLQETQYF	TGTGCCAGCAGCCGCCCGGCGGGGACTAGCAAACTACAAGAGACCCAGTACTTC
TRBV27	NA	TRBJ1-2	TRBD1	CASSLQGARIYGYTF	TGTGCCAGCAGTCTCCAGGGGGCGCGAATCTATGGCTACACCTTC
TRBV3-1/TRBV3-2	NA	TRBJ2-7	TRBD1	CASSQGQGAPLRTYEQYF	TGTGCCAGCAGCCAAGGACAGGGGGCCCCGTTACGCACCTACGAGCAGTACTTC
TRBV23-1	NA	TRBJ1-2	TRBD1	CASSQRRDREYGYTF	TGCGCCAGCAGTCAACGACGGGACAGGGAATACGGCTACACCTTC
TRBV30	NA	TRBJ1-1	NA	CAWSRGMNTEAFF	TGTGCCTGGAGTAGGGGCATGAACACTGAAGCTTTCTTT
TRBV19	NA	TRBJ1-5	NA	CASTQRQGYSNQPQHF	TGTGCCAGTACCCAACGTCAAGGGTATAGCAATCAGCCCCAGCATTTT
TRBV25-1	NA	TRBJ2-7	NA	CASSPPGTKCWGEQYF	TGTGCCAGCAGTCCCCCCGGGACGAAGTGCTGGGGGGAGCAGTACTTC
TRBV5-1	NA	TRBJ2-1	TRBD2	CASAPSGSGHEQFF	TGCGCCAGCGCCCCTAGCGGGAGTGGCCATGAGCAGTTCTTC
TRBV7-9	NA	TRBJ1-4	NA	CASSTVGLGEKLFF	TGTGCCAGCAGCACCGTAGGGCTAGGAGAAAAACTGTTTTTT
TRBV5-5	NA	TRBJ2-3	NA	CASSLPTSHTDTQYF	TGTGCCAGCAGCCTACCGACATCGCACACTGATACGCAGTATTTT
TRBV28	NA	TRBJ1-1	TRBD1	CASSPTGVGTEAFF	TGTGCCAGCAGTCCGACAGGGGTGGGCACTGAAGCTTTCTTT
TRBV5-1	once	TRBJ2-5	NA	CASRTGEETQYF	TGCGCCAGCAGGACAGGTGAAGAGACCCAGTACTTC
TRBV2	NA	TRBJ1-3	NA	CASSAQPGNTIYF	TGTGCCAGCAGTGCTCAACCTGGAAACACCATATATTTT
TRBV6-5	NA	TRBJ2-1	TRBD2	CASSLRRGLADEQFF	TGTGCCAGCAGCCTCCGGAGGGGACTAGCCGATGAGCAGTTCTTC
TRBV19	NA	TRBJ1-5	TRBD1	CASSIGPGQGSSGNQPQHF	TGTGCCAGTAGTATAGGGCCGGGACAGGGGTCAAGTGGCAATCAGCCCCAGCATTTT
TRBV6-5	NA	TRBJ1-1	NA	CASSGQGRTEAFF	TGTGCCAGCAGCGGTCAGGGTAGGACTGAAGCTTTCTTT
TRBV19	once	TRBJ2-2	TRBD1	CASSSQGASGELFF	TGTGCCAGTAGTTCCCAGGGGGCGTCCGGGGAGCTGTTTTTT
TRBV6-5	NA	TRBJ2-2	NA	CASMGAENTGELFF	TGTGCCAGCATGGGGGCAGAGAACACCGGGGAGCTGTTTTTT
TRBV6-5	NA	TRBJ1-2	NA	CASSYRNSYGYTF	TGTGCCAGCAGTTACCGGAACAGCTATGGCTACACCTTC
TRBV5-4	NA	TRBJ1-2	NA	CASSLAAGESYTF	TGTGCCAGCAGCTTGGCAGCAGGGGAGAGCTACACCTTC
TRBV6-4	NA	TRBJ1-6	NA	CASSDSTGGGNSPLHF	TGTGCCAGCAGTGACTCGACCGGAGGGGGTAATTCACCCCTCCACTTT